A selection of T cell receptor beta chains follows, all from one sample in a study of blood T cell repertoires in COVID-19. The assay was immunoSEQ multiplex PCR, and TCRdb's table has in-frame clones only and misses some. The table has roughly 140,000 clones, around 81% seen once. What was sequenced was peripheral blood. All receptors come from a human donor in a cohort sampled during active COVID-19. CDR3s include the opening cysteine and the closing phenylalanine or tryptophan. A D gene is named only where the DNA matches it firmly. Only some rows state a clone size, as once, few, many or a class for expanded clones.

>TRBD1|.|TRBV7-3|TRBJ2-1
TGTGCCAGCAGTTCGGACAGGGGGAGCTACAATGAGCAGTTCTTC
CASSSDRGSYNEQFF
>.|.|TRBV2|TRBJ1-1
TGTGCCAGCAGTGAATGGAGAGGGCCGTTCGCTGAAGCTTTCTTT
CASSEWRGPFAEAFF
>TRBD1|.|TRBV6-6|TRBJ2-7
TGTGCCAGCAGCCCGATCAGGGACAGTGGAACACGGCAGTACTTC
CASSPIRDSGTRQYF
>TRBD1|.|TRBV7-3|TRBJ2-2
TGTGCCAGCAGCTTAATGCCAGGGGGTGACACCGGGGAGCTGTTTTTT
CASSLMPGGDTGELFF
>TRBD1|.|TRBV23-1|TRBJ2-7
TGCGCCAGCAGTCAGGGCCAGGGGGCCTACGAGCAGTACTTC
CASSQGQGAYEQYF
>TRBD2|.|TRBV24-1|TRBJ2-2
TGTGCCGTCTGGGGCAGCGGGGGGGTACGGACCGGGGAGCTGTTTTTT
CAVWGSGGVRTGELFF
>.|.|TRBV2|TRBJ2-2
TGTGCCAGCAAGGGTGGTGGGGGGTTCACCGGGGAGCTGTTTTTT
CASKGGGGFTGELFF
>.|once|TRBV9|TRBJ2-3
TGTGCCAGCAGCGTAGGGACAGCAGATACGCAGTATTTT
CASSVGTADTQYF
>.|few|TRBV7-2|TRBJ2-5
TGTGCCAGCTCCCACCCCCTCAGGGGAAGGCGGCAAGAGACCCAGTACTTC
CASSHPLRGRRQETQYF
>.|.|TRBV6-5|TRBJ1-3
TGTGCCAGCAGGGATTACGGGAACACCATATATTTT
CASRDYGNTIYF
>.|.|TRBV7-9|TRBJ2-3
TGTGCCAGCAGCTTGGCAGGGCCAGATACGCAGTATTTT
CASSLAGPDTQYF
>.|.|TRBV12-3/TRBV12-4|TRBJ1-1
TGTGCCAGCAGTCGGGAGGGAAGAACTGAAGCTTTCTTT
CASSREGRTEAFF
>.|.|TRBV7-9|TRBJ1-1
TGTGCCAGCAACCGACAGCCTCTGAACACTGAAGCTTTCTTT
CASNRQPLNTEAFF
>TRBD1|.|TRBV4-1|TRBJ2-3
TGCGCCAGCAGCCCGCGACAGGGCCCCACAGATACGCAGTATTTT
CASSPRQGPTDTQYF
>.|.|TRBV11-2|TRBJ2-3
TGTGCCAGCAGCTTAGATGGGTCAGGGGATACGCAGTATTTT
CASSLDGSGDTQYF
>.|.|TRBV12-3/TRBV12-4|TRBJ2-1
TGTGCCAGCAGTTTACCCGACTCTAGGAAGCAGTTCTTC
CASSLPDSRKQFF
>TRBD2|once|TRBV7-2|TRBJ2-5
TGTGCCAGCAGCCAGAGCGGGGGGGCCGAGACCCAGTACTTC
CASSQSGGAETQYF
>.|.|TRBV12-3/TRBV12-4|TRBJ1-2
TGTGCCAGCACCCAGGGGTTGGGCTATGGCTACACCTTC
CASTQGLGYGYTF
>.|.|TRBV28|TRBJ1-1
TGTGCCAGCAGCCCGCTTAGAACTGAAGCTTTCTTT
CASSPLRTEAFF
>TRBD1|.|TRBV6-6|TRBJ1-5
TGTGCCAGCCGTCGCTCGGGACAGGGATTTGATAGCAATCAGCCCCAGCATTTT
CASRRSGQGFDSNQPQHF
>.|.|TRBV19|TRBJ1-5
TGTGCCAGTAGCCAAGGAGGCTATAGCAATCAGCCCCAGCATTTT
CASSQGGYSNQPQHF
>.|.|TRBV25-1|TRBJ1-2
TGTGCCAGCAGTGAATCCAGGGCATCGGGAGGTCATTATGGCTACACCTTC
CASSESRASGGHYGYTF
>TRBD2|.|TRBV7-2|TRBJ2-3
TGTGCCAGCAGCTCACGGGGGGTGACAGATACGCAGTATTTT
CASSSRGVTDTQYF
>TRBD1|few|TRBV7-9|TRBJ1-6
TGTGCCAGCGGGGGACAGGCCTCACCCCTCCACTTT
CASGGQASPLHF
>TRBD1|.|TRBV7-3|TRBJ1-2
TGTGCCAGCAGCGAGGGACAGGGGGCGTCTGGCTACACCTTC
CASSEGQGASGYTF
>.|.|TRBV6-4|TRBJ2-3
TGTGCCCAAAACCCCAGGTCGGGCACAGATACGCAGTATTTT
CAQNPRSGTDTQYF
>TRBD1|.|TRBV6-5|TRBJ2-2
TGTGCCAGCAGTCCGGACAGGGCCACCGGGGAGCTGTTTTTT
CASSPDRATGELFF